This T cell receptor (beta chain) emerged from a study of blood T cell repertoires in COVID-19. Looking at the study overall: COVID-19 samples, acute and convalescent, were from the United States, Italy and Spain. The analysed material was cDNA or gDNA that came from T cells, B-cell-depleted T cells, or PBMCs.

Original analysis: Cell counts per sample came from amplifying reference gene primers. The repertoire was sequenced with immunoSEQ multiplex PCR; TCRdb's copy has only in-frame clones and lacks some. The V and J calls and the clone size are those of that table, but D and trimming were determined from the DNA. The sample lists hundreds of thousands of clones, about 88% occurring once. Germline CDR1 SEHNR, CDR2 FQNEAQ (reference sequence). The CDR3 runs 16 residues. After removal of 1 base from V and 2 bases from J, the junction contained 5 bases not matched to a gene. The gene calls are TRBV7-9 and TRBJ2-7; 10 bases line up with TRBD1. The sample comprised peripheral blood. The receptor comes from a woman between 40 and 55 years old who had recovered from COVID-19. For the CDR3, the DNA is TGTGCCAGCAGCTTAGAATTGGGACAGGGGACCTACGAGCAGTACTTC. Translation gives CASSLELGQGTYEQYF.